This T cell receptor beta chain comes out of a study of OX40 agonist ivuxolimab in advanced cancers. V dropped 5 bases and J dropped 2 bases, with 12 bases sitting between them. CDR1 and CDR2 from the germline V gene are SEHNR and FQNEAQ (reference sequence). The length of the CDR3 is 14 residues. General study points: Determination of antigen specificity was not performed for the expanded peripheral T cells.

The repertoire was sequenced with immunoSEQ multiplex PCR; TCRdb's copy has only in-frame clones and lacks some. Of tens of thousands of clones listed, approximately 80% are singletons. Turning to this clone: The antigen remains unidentified.

The sample in question was CD4+ or CD8+ T cells sorted from blood, obtained in a trial of the OX40 agonist ivuxolimab. This TCR was sampled from an adult with an advanced solid tumor such as melanoma, head and neck, liver or kidney cancer. J is TRBJ1-1 and V is TRBV7-9; D ambiguous. In nucleotides, the CDR3 is TGTGCCAGCAGCATCGGGCGGGAAAACACTGAAGCTTTCTTT. Residues: CASSIGRENTEAFF. Full variable domain (remainder filled in from reference TRBV7-9 and TRBJ1-1): DTGVSQNPRHKITKRGQNVTFRCDPISEHNRLYWYRQTLGQGPEFLTYFQNEAQLEKSRLLSDRFSAERPKGSFSTLEIQRTEQGDSAMYLCASSIGRENTEAFFGQGTRLTVV.